Presented here are 11 T cell receptor beta chains from one specimen sequenced in a study of blood T cells in healthy people across ages. A sample-barcoded 5' primer and a J-beta primer mix were used in a second PCR of roughly 7 to 11 cycles. MiXCR, applied by TCRdb to the 5' RACE reads, yields one record per CDR3 protein. The table records about 1.7 million distinct CDR3 sequences, about 28% of them present only once. The sequencing input was blood. The origin of the receptors is a woman aged 30 to 39 in good health.

In its sample, this clonotype was seen a few times. The rearrangement links TRBV4-1 to TRBJ1-6; D is ambiguous. The CDR3 runs 15 residues. V was pared by 2 bases and J by 9 bases, with 14 bases between. CDR1 and CDR2 from the germline V gene are MGHRA and YSYEKL. The DNA for the CDR3 is TGCGCCAGCAGCCAAAGCAGTAACATACGTTCACCCCTCCACTTT. Translating gives CASSQSSNIRSPLHF.

The chain has TRBV20-1 and TRBJ1-1, with D tentatively TRBD1 (5 bases). V gave up 3 bases and J gave up 6 bases, with 11 bases separating them. The CDR3 is 12 residues long. CDR1 is DFQATT and CDR2 is SNEGSKA in the germline V gene (reference sequence). In nucleotides, the CDR3 is TGCAGTGCTAGTGTGCCGGGGGCTGAAGCTTTCTTT. As protein: CSASVPGAEAFF.

The V gene is TRBV7-9, the J gene TRBJ2-1, with D possibly matching TRBD2 (6 bases). Gene TRBJ2-7 matches the end of the DNA better, so the J call may be wrong. The germline V gene has CDR1 SEHNR and CDR2 FQNEAQ (reference sequence). The CDR3 sequence is 13 residues long. The CDR3 here is CASRRAGYNEQYF. Here the CDR3 DNA reads TGTGCCAGCCGTAGGGCGGGGTACAATGAGCAGTACTTC.

This clonotype was counted a single time. Lacking the conserved final phenylalanine or tryptophan, this CDR3 likely reflects a read error. CDR3 nucleotides: TGTGCCAGCAGCTCCCGAGCTCTAGCACGGGACTACGAGCAGTACTTA. Residues: CASSSRALARDYEQYL. This sequence joins TRBV7-2 and TRBJ2-7, with a possible D match to TRBD2 (5 bases). The CDR3 is 16 amino acids. The ends were cut back, 4 bases at V and 3 bases at J, with 19 bases in the middle. Germline V gene lookup returns CDR1 SGHTA and CDR2 FQGNSA.

The chain recombines TRBV29-1 with TRBJ2-7; TRBD2 is a possible D gene (5 bases). Germline V gene lookup returns CDR1 SQVTM and CDR2 ANQGSEA. The CDR3 spans 15 residues. Trimming took 2 bases from V and 0 from J, leaving 14 bases between them. Here the CDR3 reads CSVETHGLTSYEQYF. The CDR3 nucleotides read TGCAGCGTTGAAACTCACGGACTTACCTCCTACGAGCAGTACTTC.

In this sample, this clonotype turned up many times. This chain uses TRBV4-1 with TRBJ1-5; possible D gene TRBD1, 6 bases. The CDR3 runs 15 residues. The ends were cut back, 0 bases at V and 2 bases at J, with 8 bases in the middle. Germline CDR1 reads MGHRA; CDR2 reads YSYEKL. The DNA for the CDR3 is TGCGCCAGCAGCCAAGAGCGGACAGGCAATCAGCCCCAGCATTTT. Translating gives CASSQERTGNQPQHF.

The chain links TRBV28 to TRBJ1-4; a weak D match, TRBD1 (6 bases). Trimming left V 6 bases short and J 12 bases short, with 17 bases between. The CDR3 loop spans 13 amino acids. Per the germline V gene, CDR1 is MDHEN and CDR2 is SYDVKM. This chain's CDR3 is CASSHKGGEELFF. CDR3 coding DNA: TGTGCCAGCAGCCATAAGGGGGGGGAAGAACTGTTTTTT.

Concerning this clonotype: Relative to the germline gene, one junction end is altered; a read error may explain this. CDR3 region: CSARVSGGEAQYF. CDR3 DNA: TGCAGTGCTAGAGTCTCAGGAGGAGAGGCCCAGTACTTC. The chain recombines TRBV20-1 with TRBJ2-5; possible D gene TRBD2, 5 bases. The CDR3 is 13 amino acids. Germline assignment: CDR1 DFQATT and CDR2 SNEGSKA (reference sequence).

The table lists this clonotype with a few counts. DNA for the CDR3: TGTGCCAGCACCCCGAGGGTGGCAGCGGGAGACTACGAGCAGTACTTC. Translation gives CASTPRVAAGDYEQYF. The rearrangement joins TRBV6-2 or TRBV6-3 to TRBJ2-5; 8 bases line up with TRBD2. Matching the DNA end better, TRBJ2-7 makes the J call doubtful. Germline V CDR1 and CDR2: MNHEY, SVGEGT. This CDR3 contains 16 residues.

In its sample, this clonotype was seen many times. J is TRBJ2-6 and V is TRBV12-3 or TRBV12-4; D not certain. The CDR3 runs to 15 residues. V was clipped by 6 bases and J by 0 bases, with 9 bases between them. The CDR3 region has the DNA TGTGCCAGCAGCGCAGCTAGCTCTGGGGCCAACGTCCTGACTTTC. Its translation: CASSAASSGANVLTF.

This chain connects TRBV5-1 to TRBJ2-5, with TRBD1 as a possible D gene (6 bases). Trimming pared 0 bases from V and 4 bases from J, leaving 10 bases between. Germline V gene data show CDR1 as SGHRS and CDR2 as YFSETQ. This CDR3 spans 14 amino acids. CDR3 in amino acids: CASSLAPGAETQYF. The CDR3 nucleotides are TGCGCCAGCAGCTTGGCCCCAGGGGCAGAGACCCAGTACTTC.